This T cell receptor beta chain originates from a study of shared clonotypes between healthy human individuals. Study results and limitations: Compared with clonotypes that all four donors shared, non-shared clonotypes had lower generation probabilities. Rarefaction curves obtained for sorted subsets showed sequencing incomplete despite large depth.

Donors comprised only Caucasian adults living in Nashville, Tennessee. Turning to this clone: What it recognizes is unknown.

Germline lookup yields CDR1 MGHDK and CDR2 SYGVNS. This CDR3 is 13 amino acids long. Generated by immunoSEQ multiplex PCR, the TCRdb table keeps only in-frame clones and is missing some. The sample consists of fewer than 850,000 clones, around 91% of them appearing once. This TCR was recovered from a young man in good health. Some clones in this sample may be carry-over from other donors' samples. The J gene is TRBJ2-5, the V gene TRBV25-1, with D unclear. The J call may not be correct, given that the DNA end is closer to TRBJ2-7. The material sequenced was memory CD8+ T cells from PBMCs. This sample's subset: CD45RO+ cells pooled with CCR7-negative TemRA cells. The CDR3 loop reads CASSLPDSYEQYF. DNA of the CDR3: TGTGCCAGCAGTCTGCCGGATTCCTACGAGCAGTACTTC.